This TCR beta chain came from a study of cytomegalovirus exposure and HLA in healthy donors. PCR was performed using 60 Vbeta and 13 Jbeta primers. Sequencing was performed with immunoSEQ multiplex PCR; in TCRdb, only in-frame clones are kept and a portion is missing. The sample's table shows about 110,000 clones. The sequencing sample was made of PBMCs. This receptor was taken from a man aged 35 to 55 in good health and CMV-seropositive.

The CDR3 here is CASSLGQGQPQHF. For the CDR3, the DNA is TGTGCCAGCAGCTTAGGGCAGGGTCAGCCCCAGCATTTT. The chain carries TRBV7-6 and TRBJ1-5; a possible D gene is TRBD1 (5 bases). V was cut by 1 base and J by 6 bases, with 7 bases left in between. This CDR3 is built from 13 residues. CDR1 is SGHVS and CDR2 is FNYEAQ in the germline V gene.